Presented here are 6 T cell receptor beta chains from one specimen sequenced in a study of cytomegalovirus exposure and HLA in healthy donors. Method: immunoSEQ multiplex PCR; TCRdb's copy keeps in-frame clones and lacks some. The table records 200,000 to 250,000 clones, 80% to 85% of them present only once. Sequences were obtained from PBMCs. Receptor source: a woman aged 30 to 39 in good health and CMV-seropositive.

This clone was seen a few times. The chain carries TRBV2 and TRBJ1-5; D is unclear. Trimming cost V 7 bases and J 7 bases, with 11 bases left between them. CDR3 length: 12 residues. Germline V gene sequence: CDR1 SNHLY, CDR2 FYNNEI. Here the CDR3 reads CASNIGFQPQHF. CDR3 sequence (DNA): TGTGCCAGCAACATTGGGTTCCAGCCCCAGCATTTT.

Only one count was recorded for this clone. The rearrangement uses TRBV9 and TRBJ1-2, with 9 nucleotides matching TRBD1. V shed 3 bases and J 5 bases; nucleotides not matched to a gene: 5. The germline V gene encodes CDR1 SGDLS and CDR2 YYNGEE. The CDR3 consists of 14 residues. In DNA, the CDR3 is TGTGCCAGCAGCGCCCGGGACAGGGTTTATGGCTACACCTTC. The encoded protein is CASSARDRVYGYTF.

Concerning this clone: Other DNA variants within this sample encode the same CDR3. In DNA, the CDR3 is TGCGCCAGCAGCTTGGGACAGGGGGTCTACGAGCAGTACTTC. This encodes CASSLGQGVYEQYF. The J gene is TRBJ2-7, the V gene TRBV5-1; 9 bases fit TRBD1. The V and J ends lost 0 bases and 3 bases, in that order; junction bases with no gene match: 1. Germline-derived CDR1 and CDR2 are SGHRS and YFSETQ. The CDR3 has 14 amino acids.

The chain recombines TRBV7-6 with TRBJ2-1; 9 bases agree with TRBD1. The CDR3 length is 15 residues. The V gene's germline CDR1 is SGHVS and CDR2 FNYEAQ. Trimming took 2 bases from V and 12 from J; bases not matched to a gene: 11. CDR3 amino acids: CASSLLGQGTSGQFF. The CDR3 bases are TGTGCCAGCAGCTTATTAGGACAGGGGACCAGCGGGCAGTTCTTC.

The chain employs TRBV25-1 and TRBJ2-3; TRBD1 might be the D (5 bases). The V gene lost 0 bases and the J gene lost 5 bases, with 9 bases spanning the gap. The CDR3 extends over 14 amino acids. Germline CDR1 reads MGHDK; CDR2 reads SYGVNS. The CDR3 loop reads CASSEYRAQDTQYF. As DNA, the CDR3 is TGTGCCAGCAGTGAATACAGGGCACAAGATACGCAGTATTTT.

The chain is built from TRBV9 and TRBJ2-2; D perhaps matches TRBD1 (5 bases). Germline lookup yields CDR1 SGDLS and CDR2 YYNGEE. Deletions cut 0 bases from V and 5 bases from J, with 11 bases between. This CDR3 region has 15 residues. CDR3 nucleotides: TGTGCCAGCAGCGTAGGGCCAGGGTGGACCGGGGAGCTGTTTTTT. This encodes CASSVGPGWTGELFF.